This T cell receptor (beta chain) was captured in a study of blood T cell repertoires in COVID-19 (dated by TCRdb to about 2020). Background on the whole study: Collaborator samples came from the United States, Italy and Spain and covered acute and convalescent phases of COVID-19. The prospective study material was composed of cDNA or gDNA derived from T cells, B-cell-depleted T cells, or PBMCs. The dataset comprised deeply sampled blood TCRbeta repertoires from subjects exposed to, actively infected with, or recovered from COVID-19. The repertoires were made available in a free public database intended to serve as a resource for research on the immune response to SARS-CoV-2. The samples were drawn from two sources: the first 160 participants of the ongoing ImmuneRACE study, and fewer than 1,500 subjects contributed by 6 global collaborators. Sample metadata almost always included a de-identified subject ID, COVID-19 status, age in years and sex. Where available, HLA class I and class II types were taken from metadata supplied by the sample provider and were not determined by assay-based typing. The paper as a whole reports these results and caveats: The amount of clinical and demographic metadata varied by source and participant and was provided uncurated.

TCRbeta CDR3 regions were amplified from genomic DNA by means of the immunoSEQ Assay, a bias-controlled multiplex PCR. Regarding the original processing steps: Within the assay, amplification of reference gene primers was used to estimate how many nucleated cells each sample contained. To quantify the absolute abundance of each unique TCRbeta CDR3 rearrangement, sequence reads were collapsed and filtered. For each sample, productive Simpson clonality was calculated as the square root of Simpson's diversity index across productive rearrangements. TCRdb stores this immuneACCESS table with in-frame sequences only. Part of the clones is absent; in the studies checked, under half of the shortfall reflects unresolved V genes, and no reason is known for the rest. The V and J calls and clone size come from that table; D and trimming were worked out from the DNA. The sample table holds approximately 170,000 clones, of which approximately 86% were seen once. More than 7.5% of the sample is taken by the ten largest.

Remarks on this clone: Its antigen remains unidentified. No quality values exist for individual bases; no much larger clone is one base distant.

CDR1 and CDR2, looked up from the germline V gene, are SGHRS and YFSETQ. The CDR3 measures 14 amino acids from cysteine to phenylalanine. Of the read, only the CDR3 DNA is kept; its 42 bases are in frame from base 1. Deletion took 3 bases off V and 2 bases off J, with a span of 11 bases between the germline ends. Whole blood was collected in K2EDTA tubes by collaborating institutions according to the institutions' own protocols. Collaborator samples were shipped for TCRbeta analysis as frozen whole blood, isolated PBMCs, or DNA extracted from either sample type. The origin of this receptor is a middle-aged man with active or convalescent COVID-19. Material for sequencing was peripheral blood. The V and J segments used are TRBV5-1 and TRBJ1-2; a confident D gene designation cannot be given. The CDR3 corresponds to CASSSQFQNYGYTF. The nucleotides are TGCGCCAGCAGCTCACAGTTCCAGAACTATGGCTACACCTTC.